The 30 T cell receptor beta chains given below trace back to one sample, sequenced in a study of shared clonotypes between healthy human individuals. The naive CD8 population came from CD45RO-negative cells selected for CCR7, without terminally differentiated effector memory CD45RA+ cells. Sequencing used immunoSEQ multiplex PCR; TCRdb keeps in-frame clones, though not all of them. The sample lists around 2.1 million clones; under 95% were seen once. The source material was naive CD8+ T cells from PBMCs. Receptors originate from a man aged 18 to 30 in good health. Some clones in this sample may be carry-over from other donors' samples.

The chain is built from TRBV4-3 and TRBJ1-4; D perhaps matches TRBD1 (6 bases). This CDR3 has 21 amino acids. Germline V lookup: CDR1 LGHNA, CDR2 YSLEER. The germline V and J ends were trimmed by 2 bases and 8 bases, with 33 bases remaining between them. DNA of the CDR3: TGCGCCAGCAGCCAATTAATGGGCTACAGGGCGGGGGAGTTAATTTCCGAAAAACTGTTTTTT. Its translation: CASSQLMGYRAGELISEKLFF.

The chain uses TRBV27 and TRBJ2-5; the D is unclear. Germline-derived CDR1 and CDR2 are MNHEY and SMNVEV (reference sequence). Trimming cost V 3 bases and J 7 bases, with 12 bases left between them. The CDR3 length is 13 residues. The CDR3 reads CASSFSLSGTQYF. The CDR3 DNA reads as TGTGCCAGCAGTTTCTCTCTTTCCGGGACCCAGTACTTC.

In nucleotides, the CDR3 is TGTGCCAGCCGCCAACGTGGGGACAGATCCTACGAGCAGTACTTC. It translates to CASRQRGDRSYEQYF. The rearrangement joins TRBV27 to TRBJ2-7, with 7 positions matching TRBD1. The CDR3 extends over 15 amino acids. Germline CDR1 and CDR2: MNHEY and SMNVEV (reference sequence). V lost 8 bases and J lost 1; bases outside the gene matches: 11.

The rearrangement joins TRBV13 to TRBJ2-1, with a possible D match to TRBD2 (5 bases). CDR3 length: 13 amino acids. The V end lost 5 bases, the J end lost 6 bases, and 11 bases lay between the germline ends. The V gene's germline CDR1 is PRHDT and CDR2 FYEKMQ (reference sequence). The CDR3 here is CASSPGLGNEQFF. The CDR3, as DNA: TGTGCCAGCAGCCCCGGACTGGGCAATGAGCAGTTCTTC.

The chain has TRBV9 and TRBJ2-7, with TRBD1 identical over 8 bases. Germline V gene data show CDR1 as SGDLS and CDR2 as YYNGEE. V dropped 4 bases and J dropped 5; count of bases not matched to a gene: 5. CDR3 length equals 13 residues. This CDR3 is CASSYLDRDEQYF. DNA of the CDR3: TGTGCCAGCAGCTACCTGGACAGGGACGAGCAGTACTTC.

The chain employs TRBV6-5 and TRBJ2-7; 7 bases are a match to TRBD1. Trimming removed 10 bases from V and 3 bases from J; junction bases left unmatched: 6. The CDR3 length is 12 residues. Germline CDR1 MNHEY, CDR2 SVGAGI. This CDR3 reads CAIRDSDYEQYF. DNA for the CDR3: TGTGCCATCCGGGACAGCGACTACGAGCAGTACTTC.

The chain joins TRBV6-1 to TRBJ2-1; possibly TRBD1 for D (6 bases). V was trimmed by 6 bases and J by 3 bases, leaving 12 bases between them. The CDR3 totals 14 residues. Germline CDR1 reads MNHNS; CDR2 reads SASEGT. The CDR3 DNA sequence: TGTGCCAGCAGGCCGGGACAAGACTACAATGAGCAGTTCTTC. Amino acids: CASRPGQDYNEQFF.

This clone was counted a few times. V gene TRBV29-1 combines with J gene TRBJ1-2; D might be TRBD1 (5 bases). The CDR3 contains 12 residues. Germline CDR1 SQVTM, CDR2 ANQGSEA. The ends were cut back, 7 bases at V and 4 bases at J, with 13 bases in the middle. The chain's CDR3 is CSAWDGRYGYTF. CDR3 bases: TGCAGCGCCTGGGACGGACGCTATGGCTACACCTTC.

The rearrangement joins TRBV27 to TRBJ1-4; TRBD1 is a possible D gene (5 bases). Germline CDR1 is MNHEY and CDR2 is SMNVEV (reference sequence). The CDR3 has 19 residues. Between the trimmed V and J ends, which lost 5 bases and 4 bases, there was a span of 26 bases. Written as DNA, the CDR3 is TGTGCCAGCAGTGAGCTTCTTGGACTGGGTGGGGCTTATAATGAAAAACTGTTTTTT. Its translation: CASSELLGLGGAYNEKLFF.

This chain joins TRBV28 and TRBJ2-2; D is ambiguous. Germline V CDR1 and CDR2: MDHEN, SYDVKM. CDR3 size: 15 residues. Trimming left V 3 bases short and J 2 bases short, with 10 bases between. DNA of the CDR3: TGTGCCAGCAGTTTGATACGAGGTAACACCGGGGAGCTGTTTTTT. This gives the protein CASSLIRGNTGELFF.

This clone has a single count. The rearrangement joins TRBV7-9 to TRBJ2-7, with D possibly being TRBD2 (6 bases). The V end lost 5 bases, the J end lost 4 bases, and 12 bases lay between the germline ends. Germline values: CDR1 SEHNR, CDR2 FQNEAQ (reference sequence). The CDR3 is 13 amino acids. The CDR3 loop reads CASSPGLIYEQYF. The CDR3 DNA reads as TGTGCCAGCAGCCCTGGACTAATTTACGAGCAGTACTTC.

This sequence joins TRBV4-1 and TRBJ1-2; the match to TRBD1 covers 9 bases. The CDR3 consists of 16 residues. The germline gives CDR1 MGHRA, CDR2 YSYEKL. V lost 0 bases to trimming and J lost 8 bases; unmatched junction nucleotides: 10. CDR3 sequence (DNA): TGCGCCAGCAGCCAAGACAACAGGGGGCTTCTATGGGGCTACACCTTC. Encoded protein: CASSQDNRGLLWGYTF.

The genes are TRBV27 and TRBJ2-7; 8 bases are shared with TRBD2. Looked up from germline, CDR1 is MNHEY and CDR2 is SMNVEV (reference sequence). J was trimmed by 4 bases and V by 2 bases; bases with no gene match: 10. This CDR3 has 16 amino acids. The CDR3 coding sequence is TGTGCCAGCAGTTTAACTCTCCGGGAGGGCCTTTACGAGCAGTACTTC. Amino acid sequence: CASSLTLREGLYEQYF.

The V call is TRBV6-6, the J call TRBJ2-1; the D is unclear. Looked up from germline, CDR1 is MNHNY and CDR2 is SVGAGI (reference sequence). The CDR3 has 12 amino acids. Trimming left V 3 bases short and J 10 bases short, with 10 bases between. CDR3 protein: CASSYSRREQFF. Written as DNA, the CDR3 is TGTGCCAGCAGTTATTCGCGGCGGGAGCAGTTCTTC.

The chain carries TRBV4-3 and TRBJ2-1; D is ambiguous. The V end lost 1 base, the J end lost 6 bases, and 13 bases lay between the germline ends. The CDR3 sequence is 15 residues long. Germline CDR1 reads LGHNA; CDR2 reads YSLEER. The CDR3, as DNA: TGCGCCAGCAGCCAAGGGGTGAAGGTAGTCAATGAGCAGTTCTTC. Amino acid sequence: CASSQGVKVVNEQFF.

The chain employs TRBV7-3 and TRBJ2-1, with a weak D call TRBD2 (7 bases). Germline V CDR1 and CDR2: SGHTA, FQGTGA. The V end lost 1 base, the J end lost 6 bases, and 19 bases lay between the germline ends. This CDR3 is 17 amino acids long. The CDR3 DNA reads TGTGCCAGCAGCTTAAAAGTTGCGGGGGACAATCTCAATGAGCAGTTCTTC. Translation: CASSLKVAGDNLNEQFF.

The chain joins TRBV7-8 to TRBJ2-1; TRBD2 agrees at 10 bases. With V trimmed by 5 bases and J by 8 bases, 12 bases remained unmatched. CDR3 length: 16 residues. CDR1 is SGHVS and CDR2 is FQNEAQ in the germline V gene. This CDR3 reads CASSTQSGGAGDEQFF. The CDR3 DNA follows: TGTGCCAGCAGCACCCAAAGCGGGGGGGCCGGCGATGAGCAGTTCTTC.

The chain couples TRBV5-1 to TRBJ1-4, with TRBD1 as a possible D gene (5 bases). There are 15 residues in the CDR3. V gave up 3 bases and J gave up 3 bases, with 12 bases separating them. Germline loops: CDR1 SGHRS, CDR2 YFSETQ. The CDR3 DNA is TGCGCCAGCAGCTCCCTTGAGGGGCCTAATGAAAAACTGTTTTTT. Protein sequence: CASSSLEGPNEKLFF. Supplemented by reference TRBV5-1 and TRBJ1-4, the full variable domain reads KAGVTQTPRYLIKTRGQQVTLSCSPISGHRSVSWYQQTPGQGLQFLFEYFSETQRNKGNFPGRFSGRQFSNSRSEMNVSTLELGDSALYLCASSSLEGPNEKLFFGSGTQLSVL.

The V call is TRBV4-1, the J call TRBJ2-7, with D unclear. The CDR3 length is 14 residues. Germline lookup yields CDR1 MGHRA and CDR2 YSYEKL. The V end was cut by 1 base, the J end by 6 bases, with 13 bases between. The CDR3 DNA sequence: TGCGCCAGCAGCCAAGTACGCAATCCCCGCGAGCAGTACTTC. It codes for CASSQVRNPREQYF.

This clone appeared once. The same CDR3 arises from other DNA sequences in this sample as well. CDR3 in DNA: TGTGCCAGCAGCGTCGACAGGGGGACTGAAGCTTTCTTT. It codes for CASSVDRGTEAFF. V is TRBV9 and J is TRBJ1-1, with TRBD1 identical over 9 bases. The CDR3 loop spans 13 amino acids. Germline lookup yields CDR1 SGDLS and CDR2 YYNGEE. Trimming at V came to 2 bases and at J to 5 bases, leaving 1 base not matched to a gene. The full variable domain, its missing parts supplied by reference TRBV9 and TRBJ1-1, is DSGVTQTPKHLITATGQRVTLRCSPRSGDLSVYWYQQSLDQGLQFLIQYYNGEERAKGNILERFSAQQFPDLHSELNLSSLELGDSALYFCASSVDRGTEAFFGQGTRLTVV.

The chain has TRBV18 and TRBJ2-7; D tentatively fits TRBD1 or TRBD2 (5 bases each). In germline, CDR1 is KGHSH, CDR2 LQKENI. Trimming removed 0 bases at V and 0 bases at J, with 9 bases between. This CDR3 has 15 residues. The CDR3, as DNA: TGTGCCAGCTCACCACCGGGACGGTACTCCTACGAGCAGTACTTC. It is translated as CASSPPGRYSYEQYF. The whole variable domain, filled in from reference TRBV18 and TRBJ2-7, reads NAGVMQNPRHLVRRRGQEARLRCSPMKGHSHVYWYRQLPEEGLKFMVYLQKENIIDESGMPKERFSAEFPKEGPSILRIQQVVRGDSAAYFCASSPPGRYSYEQYFGPGTRLTVT.

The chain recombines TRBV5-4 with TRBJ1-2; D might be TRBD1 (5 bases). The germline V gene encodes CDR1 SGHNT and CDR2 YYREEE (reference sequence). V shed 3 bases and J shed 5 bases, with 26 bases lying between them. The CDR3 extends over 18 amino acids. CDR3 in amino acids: CASSSQGSPVPASYGYTF. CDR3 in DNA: TGTGCCAGCAGCTCTCAGGGTTCCCCTGTGCCCGCCTCATATGGCTACACCTTC.

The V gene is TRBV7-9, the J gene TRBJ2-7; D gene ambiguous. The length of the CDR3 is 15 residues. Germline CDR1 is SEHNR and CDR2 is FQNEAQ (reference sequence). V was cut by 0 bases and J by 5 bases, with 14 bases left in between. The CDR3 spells CASSLALQPANEQYF. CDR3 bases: TGTGCCAGCAGCTTAGCGTTGCAGCCAGCTAACGAGCAGTACTTC. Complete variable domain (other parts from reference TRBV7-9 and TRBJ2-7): DTGVSQNPRHKITKRGQNVTFRCDPISEHNRLYWYRQTLGQGPEFLTYFQNEAQLEKSRLLSDRFSAERPKGSFSTLEIQRTEQGDSAMYLCASSLALQPANEQYFGPGTRLTVT.

The CDR3 DNA is TGTGCCAGCAACCGTATTCGGGACACTCGCACAGATACGCAGTATTTT. Translating gives CASNRIRDTRTDTQYF. The rearrangement uses TRBV2 and TRBJ2-3; D is perhaps TRBD1 (6 bases). Trimming cost V 7 bases and J 1 base, with 18 bases left between them. Per the germline V gene, CDR1 is SNHLY and CDR2 is FYNNEI. This CDR3 has 16 residues.

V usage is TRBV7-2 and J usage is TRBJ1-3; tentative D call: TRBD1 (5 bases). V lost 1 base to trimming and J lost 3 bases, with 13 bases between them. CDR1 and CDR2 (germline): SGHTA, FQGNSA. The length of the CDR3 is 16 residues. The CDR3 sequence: CASSLVGGVNGNTIYF. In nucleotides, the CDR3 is TGTGCCAGCAGCTTAGTTGGGGGTGTAAATGGAAACACCATATATTTT.

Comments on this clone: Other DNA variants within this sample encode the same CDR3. The CDR3: CSARGNMNTEAFF. The CDR3 DNA reads TGCAGCGCCAGGGGAAACATGAACACTGAAGCTTTCTTT. V and J are TRBV29-1 and TRBJ1-1; tentative D call: TRBD1 (6 bases). Germline V gives CDR1 SQVTM, CDR2 ANQGSEA. CDR3 length equals 13 residues. V was clipped by 7 bases and J by 0 bases, with 12 bases between them.

Here the CDR3 DNA reads TGCGCCAGCCCCACGGGGCGGGAGGGCCTACGGGAGCAGTTCTTC. It translates to CASPTGREGLREQFF. This chain joins TRBV23-1 and TRBJ2-1, with 9 bases matching TRBD2. TRBV23-1 is known as an ORF, though its function is uncertain. The CDR3 runs to 15 residues. J lost 10 bases, V lost 8 bases, and 15 bases had no gene match.

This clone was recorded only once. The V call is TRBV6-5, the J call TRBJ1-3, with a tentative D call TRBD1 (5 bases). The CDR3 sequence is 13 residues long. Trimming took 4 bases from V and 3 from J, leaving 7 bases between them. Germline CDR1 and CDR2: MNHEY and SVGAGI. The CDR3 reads CASSWQGGNTIYF. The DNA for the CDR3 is TGTGCCAGCAGTTGGCAGGGTGGAAACACCATATATTTT.

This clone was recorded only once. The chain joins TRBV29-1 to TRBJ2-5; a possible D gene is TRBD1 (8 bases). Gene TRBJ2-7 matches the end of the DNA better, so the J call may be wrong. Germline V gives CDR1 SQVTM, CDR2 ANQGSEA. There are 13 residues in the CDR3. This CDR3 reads CSADGQGGGEQYF. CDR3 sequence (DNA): TGCAGCGCCGATGGACAGGGAGGGGGCGAGCAGTACTTC.

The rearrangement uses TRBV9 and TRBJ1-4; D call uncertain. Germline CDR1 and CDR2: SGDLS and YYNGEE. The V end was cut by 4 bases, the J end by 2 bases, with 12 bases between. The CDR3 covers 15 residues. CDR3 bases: TGTGCCAGCAGCCCCAAACCTGGGACTAATGAAAAACTGTTTTTT. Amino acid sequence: CASSPKPGTNEKLFF.